Listed here are 27 T cell receptor beta chains from one sample, sequenced in a study of identical twins (dated by TCRdb to between 2015 and 2016). Library preparation was by 5' RACE. Sequenced using an Illumina HiSeq 2000. TCRdb reworked the public reads: Q25 trimming with fastp, MiXCR clone assembly, productive beta chains retained. Each entry is one CDR3 protein sequence, shown with its most common DNA and genes. The sample yields 400,000 to 650,000 distinct CDR3 sequences; around 20% were counted once. The ten largest clones capture about 0.91% of the sample. The same data also contributed to another study, on T cells expressing NK-cell markers.

The source material was CD4+ T cells sorted from blood. These TCRs come from a woman aged 18-29 years in good health.

This clonotype has more than one count but fewer than ten. The chain links TRBV7-2 to TRBJ2-7; no reliable D call. The V and J ends lost 5 bases and 4 bases respectively, with 15 bases between them. The length of the CDR3 is 14 residues. Germline CDR1 reads SGHTA; CDR2 reads FQGNSA. The CDR3: CASSKRQASYEQYF. The CDR3 DNA reads TGTGCCAGCAGCAAGCGACAAGCTTCGTACGAGCAGTACTTC.

This clonotype was seen at least ten times. This chain uses TRBV10-3 with TRBJ2-3, with D hard to call. Per germline, CDR1 ENHRY and CDR2 SYGVKD. V lost 3 bases to trimming and J lost 0 bases, with 1 base between them. The CDR3 totals 12 residues. In DNA form, the CDR3 reads TGTGCCATCAGTGACAGCACAGATACGCAGTATTTT. Protein sequence: CAISDSTDTQYF.

This clonotype came up a few times. The chain links TRBV20-1 to TRBJ2-5; 8 nucleotides agree with TRBD1. Germline CDR1 and CDR2: DFQATT and SNEGSKA (reference sequence). Unmatched junction bases numbered 11, after V lost 6 bases and J lost 5 bases. This CDR3 is built from 14 residues. The CDR3 reads CSARENRGLETQYF. DNA for the CDR3: TGCAGTGCCCGCGAGAACAGGGGGTTGGAGACCCAGTACTTC.

This clonotype came up a few times. The rearrangement joins TRBV29-1 to TRBJ2-5; D unresolved. The ends were cut back, 3 bases at V and 5 bases at J, with 10 bases in the middle. Looked up from germline, CDR1 is SQVTM and CDR2 is ANQGSEA. The CDR3 is made up of 12 amino acids. CDR3 coding DNA: TGCAGCGTTGATACGGTGGAGGAGACCCAGTACTTC. This sequence encodes CSVDTVEETQYF.

There are a few counts of this clonotype. The rearrangement uses TRBV12-5 and TRBJ2-2; 10 bases fit TRBD1. After removal of 5 bases from V and 7 bases from J, the junction contained 4 bases not matched to a gene. This CDR3 spans 14 amino acids. Germline V lookup: CDR1 LGHNT, CDR2 FRNRAP. The CDR3 coding sequence is TGTGCTAGTGGTCCGGGACAGGGGCTCGGGGAGCTGTTTTTT. This translates into CASGPGQGLGELFF.

This clonotype has just a few counts. The chain recombines TRBV6-5 with TRBJ2-7, with D uncertain. CDR1 MNHEY and CDR2 SVGAGI come from the germline V gene. Trimming shortened V by 8 bases and J by 2 bases, and 10 bases separated the two germline ends. This CDR3 spans 12 amino acids. The CDR3 region has the DNA TGTGCCAGCCGGTCGGGCCCCTACGAGCAGTACTTC. Its translation: CASRSGPYEQYF.

The gene calls are TRBV7-9 and TRBJ2-5; D tentatively fits TRBD1 or TRBD2 (6 bases each). V shed 7 bases and J shed 5 bases, with 23 bases lying between them. The CDR3 covers 16 residues. From germline, CDR1 is SEHNR and CDR2 FQNEAQ (reference sequence). CDR3 bases: TGTGCCAGCAAGGAATGGGGGGCAGCACTTCGGGAGACCCAGTACTTC. Translating gives CASKEWGAALRETQYF.

The chain couples TRBV20-1 to TRBJ1-1; possibly TRBD1 for D (5 bases). Germline CDR1 reads DFQATT; CDR2 reads SNEGSKA (reference sequence). Trimming took off 4 bases at V and 3 bases at J, with 15 bases between the two ends. The CDR3 is 14 residues long. In DNA form, the CDR3 reads TGCAGTGCTAAGATCAGGGAACGTCACACTGAAGCTTTCTTT. Amino acid sequence: CSAKIRERHTEAFF.

The chain joins TRBV10-2 to TRBJ2-5; D is possibly TRBD2 (7 bases). The CDR3 consists of 14 residues. V was cut by 6 bases and J by 7 bases, with 18 bases left in between. The germline V gene has CDR1 WSHSY and CDR2 SAAADI. The CDR3 is CASRGMGGRGTQYF. Written as DNA, the CDR3 is TGCGCCAGCAGGGGGATGGGGGGGCGGGGGACCCAGTACTTC.

In this sample, this clonotype turned up a few times. V usage is TRBV10-3 and J usage is TRBJ1-2; D uncertain. Germline CDR1 and CDR2: ENHRY and SYGVKD. The V gene lost 4 bases and the J gene lost 6 bases, with 12 bases spanning the gap. The CDR3 consists of 13 residues. CDR3 nucleotides: TGTGCCATCAGTGCCGCTTCGTTCGATGGCTACACCTTC. It encodes CAISAASFDGYTF.

In its sample, this clonotype was seen once. The J gene is TRBJ2-7, the V gene TRBV5-6, with TRBD1 matching 7 bases. The trim removed 6 bases at V and 2 bases at J, leaving 8 bases unmatched. The CDR3 extends over 14 amino acids. Germline-derived CDR1 and CDR2 are SGHDT and YYEEEE. The CDR3 spells CASTPTGQAYEQYF. The CDR3 nucleotides read TGTGCCAGCACCCCCACAGGACAGGCCTACGAGCAGTACTTC.

This clonotype was counted between two and nine times. The chain employs TRBV9 and TRBJ2-7, with 8 bases aligning to TRBD2. The V segment lost 0 bases and the J segment 2 bases; nucleotides outside the gene matches: 4. CDR3 length: 15 residues. Per germline, CDR1 SGDLS and CDR2 YYNGEE. CDR3 nucleotides: TGTGCCAGCAGCGTAGAGTTTAGCGGGGCCTACGAGCAGTACTTC. Encoded protein: CASSVEFSGAYEQYF.

This clonotype has a count of ten or more. This chain links TRBV12-3 or TRBV12-4 with TRBJ1-5; a possible D gene is TRBD1 (6 bases). The CDR3 has 13 amino acids. V shed 2 bases and J shed 6 bases, with 8 bases lying between them. The CDR3 here is CASSLLGGQPQHF. Written as DNA, the CDR3 is TGTGCCAGCAGTTTATTAGGGGGTCAGCCCCAGCATTTT.

V usage is TRBV7-2 and J usage is TRBJ2-7; 8 positions agree with TRBD1. J was trimmed by 6 bases and V by 5 bases; bases with no gene match: 9. CDR3 length equals 14 residues. Germline CDR1 and CDR2: SGHTA and FQGNSA. The CDR3: CASSTSGTGGEQYF. CDR3 in DNA: TGTGCCAGCAGCACCTCCGGGACAGGAGGCGAGCAGTACTTC.

This clonotype was seen a handful of times. The J gene is TRBJ2-4, the V gene TRBV12-3 or TRBV12-4; D remains ambiguous. V was shortened by 7 bases and J by 4 bases, with 14 bases between the two germline ends. CDR3 length: 14 amino acids. The CDR3 loop reads CASTLTAIKNIQYF. CDR3 DNA sequence: TGTGCCAGCACCCTAACGGCGATTAAAAACATTCAGTACTTC.

This clonotype has just a few counts. The chain links TRBV6-5 to TRBJ2-1, with D perhaps matching TRBD1 or TRBD2 (5 bases each). V lost 4 bases and J lost 8, with 12 bases in between. Germline V gene data show CDR1 as MNHEY and CDR2 as SVGAGI. The CDR3 runs to 13 residues. The CDR3 nucleotides are TGTGCCAGCAGTTCCCAGGGAGAAGATGAGCAGTTCTTC. Translating gives CASSSQGEDEQFF.

The J gene is TRBJ2-1, the V gene TRBV20-1; TRBD2 agrees at 14 bases. The CDR3 is 16 residues long. The germline V gene has CDR1 DFQATT and CDR2 SNEGSKA (reference sequence). Trimming at V came to 3 bases and at J to 7 bases, leaving 8 bases not matched to a gene. CDR3 protein: CSARVLGTSGSNEQFF. The CDR3 nucleotides are TGCAGTGCTAGGGTCCTGGGGACTAGCGGGAGTAATGAGCAGTTCTTC.

The J gene is TRBJ1-4, the V gene TRBV27, with D tentatively TRBD1 (5 bases). V was cut by 3 bases and J by 3 bases, with 11 bases left in between. The germline gives CDR1 MNHEY, CDR2 SMNVEV (reference sequence). The CDR3 extends over 15 amino acids. Here the CDR3 DNA reads TGTGCCAGCAGTTTCCGGGGGGTGGCTAATGAAAAACTGTTTTTT. It specifies CASSFRGVANEKLFF.

This chain joins TRBV20-1 and TRBJ2-4; possible D gene TRBD2, 6 bases. The V end lost 7 bases, the J end lost 0 bases, and 13 bases lay between the germline ends. Germline CDR1 and CDR2: DFQATT and SNEGSKA (reference sequence). There are 14 residues in the CDR3. DNA of the CDR3: TGCAGTGGAACCTTGGGGGGAGCCAAAAACATTCAGTACTTC. Encoded protein: CSGTLGGAKNIQYF.

This clonotype was observed many times. The chain is built from TRBV20-1 and TRBJ2-3; 8 bases are shared with TRBD2. Germline CDR1 reads DFQATT; CDR2 reads SNEGSKA (reference sequence). This CDR3 is built from 13 residues. The CDR3 here is CGGEASGTDTQYF. DNA of the CDR3: TGCGGGGGGGAGGCTAGCGGGACAGATACGCAGTATTTT.

The chain has TRBV6-2 or TRBV6-3 and TRBJ1-1; tentatively, D is TRBD1 (6 bases). The germline gives CDR1 MNHEY, CDR2 SVGEGT. V was cut by 6 bases and J by 6 bases, with 17 bases left in between. The CDR3 totals 14 residues. For the CDR3, the DNA is TGTGCCAGCAGACCACCTAACAGGGTTGCTGAAGCTTTCTTT. Protein product: CASRPPNRVAEAFF.

This clonotype was counted a few times. V gene TRBV24-1 combines with J gene TRBJ2-3; D gene ambiguous. This CDR3 region has 12 residues. V lost 5 bases to trimming and J lost 5 bases, with 7 bases between them. Germline V CDR1 and CDR2: KGHDR, SFDVKD. The CDR3: CATSGLGDTQYF. CDR3 coding DNA: TGTGCCACCAGTGGGCTAGGAGATACGCAGTATTTT.

Only a few counts were recorded for this clonotype. V and J are TRBV7-2 and TRBJ2-3; D remains unclear. V lost 1 base and J lost 4, with 9 bases in between. CDR3 size: 14 residues. Germline assignment: CDR1 SGHTA and CDR2 FQGNSA. DNA of the CDR3: TGTGCCAGCAGCTTAGGGAATCGGCCAGATACGCAGTATTTT. Protein product: CASSLGNRPDTQYF.

The CDR3: CSASTIAGARYEQYF. CDR3 sequence (DNA): TGCAGTGCTAGTACGATTGCGGGGGCCCGATACGAGCAGTACTTC. The chain employs TRBV20-1 and TRBJ2-7; D possibly corresponds to TRBD2 (7 bases). Germline lookup yields CDR1 DFQATT and CDR2 SNEGSKA (reference sequence). The CDR3 consists of 15 residues. Trimming shortened V by 3 bases and J by 4 bases, and 19 bases separated the two germline ends.

Ten or more counts support this clonotype. V is TRBV18 and J is TRBJ2-7; D not certain. V was pared by 2 bases and J by 5 bases, with 10 bases between. The CDR3 is made up of 13 amino acids. The germline CDR1 and CDR2 sequences are KGHSH and LQKENI. CDR3 residues: CASSPTATDEQYF. The CDR3 coding sequence is TGTGCCAGCTCACCAACAGCTACAGACGAGCAGTACTTC.

This clonotype was picked up a small number of times. The CDR3 loop is CASSVVKAGPTDTQYF. The CDR3, as DNA: TGTGCCAGCAGCGTAGTAAAGGCGGGTCCCACAGATACGCAGTATTTT. V usage is TRBV9 and J usage is TRBJ2-3, with D tentatively TRBD2 (5 bases). Trimming took off 0 bases at V and 2 bases at J, with 13 bases between the two ends. The CDR3 loop spans 16 amino acids. The germline V gene has CDR1 SGDLS and CDR2 YYNGEE.

V gene TRBV20-1 combines with J gene TRBJ1-1; D is unresolved. V was trimmed by 0 bases and J by 5 bases, leaving 13 bases between them. CDR3 length: 14 residues. Germline-derived CDR1 and CDR2 are DFQATT and SNEGSKA (reference sequence). CDR3 sequence: CSARDQEGVTEAFF. CDR3 in DNA: TGCAGTGCTAGAGATCAGGAGGGCGTAACTGAAGCTTTCTTT.